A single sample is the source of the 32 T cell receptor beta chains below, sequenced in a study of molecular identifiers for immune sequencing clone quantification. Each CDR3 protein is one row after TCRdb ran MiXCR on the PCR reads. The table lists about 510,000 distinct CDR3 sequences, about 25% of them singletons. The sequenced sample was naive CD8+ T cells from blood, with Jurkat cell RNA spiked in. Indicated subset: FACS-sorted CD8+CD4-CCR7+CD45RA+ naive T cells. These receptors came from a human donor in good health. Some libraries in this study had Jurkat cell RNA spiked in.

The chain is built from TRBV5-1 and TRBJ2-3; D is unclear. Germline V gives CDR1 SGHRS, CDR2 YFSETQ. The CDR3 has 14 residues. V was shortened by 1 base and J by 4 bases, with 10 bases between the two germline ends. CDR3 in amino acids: CASSLWRGADTQYF. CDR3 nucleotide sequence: TGCGCCAGCAGCTTGTGGCGTGGCGCAGATACGCAGTATTTT.

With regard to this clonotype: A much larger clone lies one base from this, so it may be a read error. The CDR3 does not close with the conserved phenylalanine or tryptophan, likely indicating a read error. This CDR3 reads CASSSGARNEAFL. CDR3 DNA: TGTGCCAGTAGTAGTGGGGCTCGAAACGAAGCTTTCTTA. The rearrangement links TRBV19 to TRBJ1-1; possible D gene TRBD1, 5 bases. Germline V gene sequence: CDR1 LNHDA, CDR2 SQIVND (reference sequence). This CDR3 is built from 13 residues. V was pared by 4 bases and J by 8 bases, with 14 bases between.

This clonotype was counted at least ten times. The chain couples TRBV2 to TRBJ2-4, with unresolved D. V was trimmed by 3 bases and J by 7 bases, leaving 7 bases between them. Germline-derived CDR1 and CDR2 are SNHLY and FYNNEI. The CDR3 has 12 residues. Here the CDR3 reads CASSDEANIQYF. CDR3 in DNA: TGTGCCAGCAGTGATGAGGCTAACATTCAGTACTTC.

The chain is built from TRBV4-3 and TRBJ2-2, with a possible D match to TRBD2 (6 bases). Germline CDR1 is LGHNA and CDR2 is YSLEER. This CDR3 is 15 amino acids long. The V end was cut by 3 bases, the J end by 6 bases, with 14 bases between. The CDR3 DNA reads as TGCGCCAGCAGCCAGTCGCGAGGAGGGGCCGGGGAGCTGTTTTTT. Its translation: CASSQSRGGAGELFF.

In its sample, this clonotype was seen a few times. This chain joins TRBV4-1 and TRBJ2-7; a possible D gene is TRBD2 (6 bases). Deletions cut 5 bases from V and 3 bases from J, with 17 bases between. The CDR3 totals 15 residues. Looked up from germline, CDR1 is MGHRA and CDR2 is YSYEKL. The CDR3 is CASSKTSTGRYEQYF. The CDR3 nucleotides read TGCGCCAGCAGCAAGACTAGTACTGGGCGCTACGAGCAGTACTTC.

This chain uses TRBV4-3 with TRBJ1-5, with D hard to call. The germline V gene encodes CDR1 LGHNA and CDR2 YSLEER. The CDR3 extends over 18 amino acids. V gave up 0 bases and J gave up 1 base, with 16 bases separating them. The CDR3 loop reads CASSQDYRGLGSNQPQHF. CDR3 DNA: TGCGCCAGCAGCCAAGATTATCGGGGATTAGGAAGCAATCAGCCCCAGCATTTT.

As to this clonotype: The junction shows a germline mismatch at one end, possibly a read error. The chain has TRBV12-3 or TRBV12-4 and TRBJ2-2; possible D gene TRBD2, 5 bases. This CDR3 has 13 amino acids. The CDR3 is CASSFVDAGELFF. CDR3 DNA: TGTGCCAGCAGTTTTGTGGACGCCGGGGAGCTCTTTTTT.

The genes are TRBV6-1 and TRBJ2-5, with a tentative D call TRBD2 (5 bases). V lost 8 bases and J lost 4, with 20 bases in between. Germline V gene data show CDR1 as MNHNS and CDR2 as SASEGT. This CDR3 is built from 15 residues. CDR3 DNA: TGTGCCAGCGTTCCAGATCGTGTTGCGGGAGAGACCCAGTACTTC. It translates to CASVPDRVAGETQYF.

Here the CDR3 DNA reads TGTGCCAGCCGGGGGGACTACCTCACAGATACGCAGTATTTT. Protein sequence: CASRGDYLTDTQYF. The V and J genes are TRBV12-3 or TRBV12-4 and TRBJ2-3; TRBD2 aligns across 7 bases. The junction had 7 bases not matched to a gene; V was cut back by 8 bases and J by 2 bases. The CDR3 has 14 residues.

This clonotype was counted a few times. In nucleotides, the CDR3 is TGTGCCATCAGTGAGCAGACCCGGTTCGATGAGCAGTTCTTC. Translated, it gives CAISEQTRFDEQFF. J is TRBJ2-1 and V is TRBV10-3, with unresolved D. The V and J ends lost 2 bases and 8 bases respectively, with 13 bases between them. This CDR3 spans 14 amino acids. Germline lookup yields CDR1 ENHRY and CDR2 SYGVKD.

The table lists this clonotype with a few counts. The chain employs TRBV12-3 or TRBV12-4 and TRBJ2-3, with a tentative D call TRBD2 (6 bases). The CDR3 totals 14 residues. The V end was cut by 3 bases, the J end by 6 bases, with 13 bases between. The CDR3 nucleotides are TGTGCCAGCAGTTTTGACGGGGGAGTGGATACGCAGTATTTT. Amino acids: CASSFDGGVDTQYF.

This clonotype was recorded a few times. CDR3 sequence (DNA): TGTGCCTGGAGCGTACGTGTTGTCTCCTACAATGAGCAGTTCTTC. This gives the protein CAWSVRVVSYNEQFF. The chain employs TRBV30 and TRBJ2-1; D gene uncertain. With 3 bases removed from V and 0 bases from J, the gap between germline ends came to 12 bases. The V gene's germline CDR1 is GTSNPN and CDR2 SVGIG (reference sequence). The CDR3 spans 15 residues.

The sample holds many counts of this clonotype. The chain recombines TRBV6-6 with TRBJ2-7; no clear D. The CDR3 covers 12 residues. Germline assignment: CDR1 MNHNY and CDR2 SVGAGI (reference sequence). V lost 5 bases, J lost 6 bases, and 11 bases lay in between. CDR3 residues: CASSDDMFEQYF. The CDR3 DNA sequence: TGTGCCAGCAGTGACGACATGTTCGAGCAGTACTTC.

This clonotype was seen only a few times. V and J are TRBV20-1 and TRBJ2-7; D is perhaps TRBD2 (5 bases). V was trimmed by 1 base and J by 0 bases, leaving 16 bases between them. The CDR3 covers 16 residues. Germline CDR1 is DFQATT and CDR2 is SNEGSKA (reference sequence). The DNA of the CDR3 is TGCAGTGCTAGAGTACTCGGAAGCGGACCCTCCTACGAGCAGTACTTC. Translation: CSARVLGSGPSYEQYF.

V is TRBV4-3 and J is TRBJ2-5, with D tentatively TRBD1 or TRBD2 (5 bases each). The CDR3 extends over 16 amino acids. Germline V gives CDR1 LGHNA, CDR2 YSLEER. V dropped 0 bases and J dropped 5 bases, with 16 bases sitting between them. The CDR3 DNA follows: TGCGCCAGCAGCCAAGATCCGATGGGGGTTGGGGAGACCCAGTACTTC. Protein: CASSQDPMGVGETQYF.

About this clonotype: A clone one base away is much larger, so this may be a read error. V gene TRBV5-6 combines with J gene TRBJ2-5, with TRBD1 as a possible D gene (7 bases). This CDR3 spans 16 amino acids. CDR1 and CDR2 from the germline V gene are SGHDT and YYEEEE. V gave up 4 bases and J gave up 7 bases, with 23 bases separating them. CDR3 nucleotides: TGTGCCAGCAGCACCTGGTCCTCGCTCCAGGGGGGGACCCAGTACTTC. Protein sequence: CASSTWSSLQGGTQYF.

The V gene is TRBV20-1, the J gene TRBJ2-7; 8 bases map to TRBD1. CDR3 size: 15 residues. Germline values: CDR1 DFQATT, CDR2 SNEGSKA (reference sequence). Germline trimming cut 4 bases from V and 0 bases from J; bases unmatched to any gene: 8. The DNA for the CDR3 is TGCAGTGCTACCCTCGGGACAGGTAGCTCCTACGAGCAGTACTTC. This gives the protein CSATLGTGSSYEQYF.

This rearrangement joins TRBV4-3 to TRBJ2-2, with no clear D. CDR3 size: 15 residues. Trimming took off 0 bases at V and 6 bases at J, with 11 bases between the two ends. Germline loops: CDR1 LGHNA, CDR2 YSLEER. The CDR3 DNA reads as TGCGCCAGCAGCCAAGATTTGTCCGGGTCCGGGGAGCTGTTTTTT. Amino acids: CASSQDLSGSGELFF.

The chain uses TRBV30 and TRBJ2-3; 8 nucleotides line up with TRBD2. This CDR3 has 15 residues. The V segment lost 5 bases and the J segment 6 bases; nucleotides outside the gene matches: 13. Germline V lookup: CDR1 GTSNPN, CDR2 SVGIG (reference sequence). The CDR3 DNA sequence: TGTGCCTGGGCGGCCCTAGCGGGTGGACTCGATACGCAGTATTTT. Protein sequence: CAWAALAGGLDTQYF.

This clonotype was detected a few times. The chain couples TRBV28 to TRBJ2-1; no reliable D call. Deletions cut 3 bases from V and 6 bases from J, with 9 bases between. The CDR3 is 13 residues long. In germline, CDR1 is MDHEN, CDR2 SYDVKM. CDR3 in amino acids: CASSLRPGNEQFF. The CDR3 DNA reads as TGTGCCAGCAGTTTGAGACCAGGCAATGAGCAGTTCTTC.

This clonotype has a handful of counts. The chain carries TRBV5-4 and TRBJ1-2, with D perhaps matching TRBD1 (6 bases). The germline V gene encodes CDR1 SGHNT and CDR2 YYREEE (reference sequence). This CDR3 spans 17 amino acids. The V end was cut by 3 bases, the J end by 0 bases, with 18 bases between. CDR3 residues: CASSYWGGQGTNYGYTF. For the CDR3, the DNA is TGTGCCAGCAGCTATTGGGGCGGGCAGGGGACTAACTATGGCTACACCTTC.

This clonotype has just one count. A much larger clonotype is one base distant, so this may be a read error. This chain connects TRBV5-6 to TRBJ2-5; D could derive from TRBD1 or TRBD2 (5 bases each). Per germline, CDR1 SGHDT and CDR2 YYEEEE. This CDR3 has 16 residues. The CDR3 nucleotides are TGTGCCTGCAGCTCGACCGGGACGGAGTACCAAGAGACCCAGTACTTC. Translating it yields CACSSTGTEYQETQYF.

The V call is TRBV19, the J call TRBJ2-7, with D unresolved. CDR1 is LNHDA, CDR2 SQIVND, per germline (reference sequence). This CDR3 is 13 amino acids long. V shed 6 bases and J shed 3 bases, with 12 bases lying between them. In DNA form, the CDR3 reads TGTGCCAGTAGCGAGGAGAACAGCTACGAGCAGTACTTC. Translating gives CASSEENSYEQYF.

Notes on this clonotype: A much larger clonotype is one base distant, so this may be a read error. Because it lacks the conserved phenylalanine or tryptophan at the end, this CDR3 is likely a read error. This CDR3 is CASGDVTQYL. In DNA, the CDR3 is TGTGCCAGCGGCGACGTGACCCAGTACCTC. The chain is built from TRBV6-2 or TRBV6-3 and TRBJ2-5; no clear D. Germline lookup yields CDR1 MNHEY and CDR2 SVGEGT. V gave up 8 bases and J gave up 7 bases, with 8 bases separating them. This CDR3 is built from 10 residues.

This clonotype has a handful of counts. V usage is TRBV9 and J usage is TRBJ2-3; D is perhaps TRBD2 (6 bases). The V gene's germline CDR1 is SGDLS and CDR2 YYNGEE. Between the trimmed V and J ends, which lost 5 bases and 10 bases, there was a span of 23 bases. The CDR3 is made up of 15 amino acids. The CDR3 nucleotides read TGTGCCAGCAGTAGCGGCAGATGGCCCCCGATGGCGCAGTATTTT. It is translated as CASSSGRWPPMAQYF.

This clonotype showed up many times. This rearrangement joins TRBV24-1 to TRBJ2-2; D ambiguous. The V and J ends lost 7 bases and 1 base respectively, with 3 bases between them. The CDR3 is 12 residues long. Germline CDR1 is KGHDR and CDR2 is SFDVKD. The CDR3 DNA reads TGTGCCACCAGCATGAACACCGGGGAGCTGTTTTTT. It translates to CATSMNTGELFF.

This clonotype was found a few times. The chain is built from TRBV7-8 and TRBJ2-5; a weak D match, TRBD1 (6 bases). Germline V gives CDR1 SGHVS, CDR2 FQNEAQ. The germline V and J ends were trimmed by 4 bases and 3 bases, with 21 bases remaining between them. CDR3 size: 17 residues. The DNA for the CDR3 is TGTGCCAGCAGCTCAGCAGGGGAATCGGGACAAAAAGAGACCCAGTACTTC. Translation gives CASSSAGESGQKETQYF. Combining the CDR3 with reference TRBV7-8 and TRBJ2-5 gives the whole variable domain GAGVSQSPRYKVAKRGQDVALRCDPISGHVSLFWYQQALGQGPEFLTYFQNEAQLDKSGLPSDRFFAERPEGSVSTLKIQRTQQEDSAVYLCASSSAGESGQKETQYFGPGTRLLVL.

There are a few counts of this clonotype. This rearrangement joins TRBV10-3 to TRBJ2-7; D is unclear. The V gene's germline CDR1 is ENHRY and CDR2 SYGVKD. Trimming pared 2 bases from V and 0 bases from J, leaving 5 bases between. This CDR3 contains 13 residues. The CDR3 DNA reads TGTGCCATCAGTGAGGGCAGCTCCTACGAGCAGTACTTC. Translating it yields CAISEGSSYEQYF.

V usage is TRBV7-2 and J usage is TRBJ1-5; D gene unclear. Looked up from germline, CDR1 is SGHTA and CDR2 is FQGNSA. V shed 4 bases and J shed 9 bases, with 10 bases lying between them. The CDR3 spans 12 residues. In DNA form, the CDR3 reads TGTGCCAGCAGCTACCCCATGGGGCCCCAGCATTTT. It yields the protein CASSYPMGPQHF.

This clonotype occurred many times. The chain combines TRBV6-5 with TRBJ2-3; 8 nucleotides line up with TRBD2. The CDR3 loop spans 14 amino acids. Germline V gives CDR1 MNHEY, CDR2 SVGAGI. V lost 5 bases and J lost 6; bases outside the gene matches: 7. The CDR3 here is CASSDGLASDTQYF. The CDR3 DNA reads TGTGCCAGCAGTGATGGACTAGCTTCTGATACGCAGTATTTT.

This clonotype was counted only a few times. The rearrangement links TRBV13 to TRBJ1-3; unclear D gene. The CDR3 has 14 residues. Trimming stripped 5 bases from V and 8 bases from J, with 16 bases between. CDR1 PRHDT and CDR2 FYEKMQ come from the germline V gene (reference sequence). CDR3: CASSIIGHGDTIYF. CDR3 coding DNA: TGTGCCAGCAGCATTATTGGGCATGGGGACACCATATATTTT.

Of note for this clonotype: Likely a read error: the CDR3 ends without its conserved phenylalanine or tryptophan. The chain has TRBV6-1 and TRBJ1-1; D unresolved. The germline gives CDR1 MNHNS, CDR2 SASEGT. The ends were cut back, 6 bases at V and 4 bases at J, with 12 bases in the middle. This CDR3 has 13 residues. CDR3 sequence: CASRGSIGTEAFL. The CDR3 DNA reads TGTGCCAGCAGGGGATCGATTGGCACTGAAGCTTTCCTT.